The rows below give T cell receptor beta chains drawn from one sample of a study of CD8 T cells in ankylosing spondylitis. TCRdb called the 5' RACE reads again in MiXCR, with one record for every CDR3 protein. Here the sample spans about 250,000 distinct CDR3 sequences, more than 15% being singletons. The sample consisted of blood, either unsorted or a sorted T cell fraction (not recorded which). The receptors stem from a male donor with ankylosing spondylitis or in good health (not recorded which). CDR3s include the opening cysteine and the closing phenylalanine or tryptophan. Each record gives: clone size, D gene, J gene, V gene, CDR3 protein, CDR3 DNA. The D gene is left open where the match is weak. Size tells how often a clone was seen (once, few, many) or the class of an expanded clone, and some rows leave it out.

clone size: .; D gene: TRBD1; J gene: TRBJ2-7; V gene: TRBV4-1; CDR3 protein: CASSRAPGTGSEQYF; CDR3 DNA: TGCGCCAGCAGCCGCGCCCCAGGGACAGGGTCCGAGCAGTACTTC
clone size: .; D gene: TRBD1; J gene: TRBJ1-1; V gene: TRBV7-9; CDR3 protein: CASSQRQGKNTEAFF; CDR3 DNA: TGTGCCAGCAGCCAACGACAGGGGAAGAACACTGAAGCTTTCTTT
clone size: .; D gene: TRBD2; J gene: TRBJ2-7; V gene: TRBV5-1; CDR3 protein: CASSPPSGTEQYF; CDR3 DNA: TGCGCCAGCAGCCCGCCTAGCGGGACCGAGCAGTACTTC
clone size: .; D gene: TRBD2; J gene: TRBJ2-3; V gene: TRBV29-1; CDR3 protein: CSVEGTSAPTDTQYF; CDR3 DNA: TGCAGCGTTGAAGGGACTAGCGCACCCACAGATACGCAGTATTTT
clone size: .; D gene: TRBD2; J gene: TRBJ2-3; V gene: TRBV5-1; CDR3 protein: CASSPGTSGVGDTQYF; CDR3 DNA: TGCGCCAGCAGCCCTGGGACTAGCGGGGTGGGAGATACGCAGTATTTT
clone size: .; D gene: TRBD1; J gene: TRBJ2-7; V gene: TRBV3-1; CDR3 protein: CASSKNDRATYEQYF; CDR3 DNA: TGTGCCAGCAGTAAGAACGACAGGGCCACCTACGAGCAGTACTTC
clone size: .; D gene: .; J gene: TRBJ1-6; V gene: TRBV7-6; CDR3 protein: CASSSTNEYNSPLHF; CDR3 DNA: TGTGCCAGCAGCTCAACGAACGAATATAATTCACCCCTCCACTTT
clone size: .; D gene: .; J gene: TRBJ2-3; V gene: TRBV20-1; CDR3 protein: CSARDLGGRGDTQYF; CDR3 DNA: TGCAGTGCTAGAGATCTGGGGGGCCGGGGAGATACGCAGTATTTT
clone size: once; D gene: .; J gene: TRBJ2-4; V gene: TRBV4-2; CDR3 protein: CASSFGLPSDIQYF; CDR3 DNA: TGTGCCAGCAGCTTCGGGCTCCCTTCGGACATTCAGTACTTC
clone size: few; D gene: TRBD1; J gene: TRBJ1-1; V gene: TRBV7-2; CDR3 protein: CASSPNPVTGMNTEAFF; CDR3 DNA: TGTGCCAGCAGCCCCAACCCGGTGACAGGGATGAACACTGAAGCTTTCTTT
clone size: many; D gene: TRBD2; J gene: TRBJ2-7; V gene: TRBV6-2/TRBV6-3; CDR3 protein: CASSYFAGASYEQYF; CDR3 DNA: TGTGCCAGCAGTTACTTTGCGGGAGCCTCCTACGAGCAGTACTTC
clone size: few; D gene: .; J gene: TRBJ2-6; V gene: TRBV29-1; CDR3 protein: CSVHLGGLNLPSGANVLTF; CDR3 DNA: TGCAGCGTCCACCTGGGTGGCCTCAACCTTCCATCTGGGGCCAACGTCCTGACTTTC
clone size: .; D gene: .; J gene: TRBJ1-2; V gene: TRBV3-1; CDR3 protein: CASSHYRRQASPSNYGYTF; CDR3 DNA: TGTGCCAGCAGCCACTATAGGAGACAGGCCTCCCCCTCTAACTATGGCTACACCTTC
clone size: many; D gene: .; J gene: TRBJ2-7; V gene: TRBV7-6; CDR3 protein: CASSTAREAGYEQYF; CDR3 DNA: TGTGCCAGCAGCACCGCCAGGGAAGCGGGCTACGAGCAGTACTTC
clone size: few; D gene: TRBD2; J gene: TRBJ2-7; V gene: TRBV11-2; CDR3 protein: CASSLHPPDSRLAGAYEQYF; CDR3 DNA: TGTGCCAGCAGCTTACATCCCCCGGACAGTCGACTAGCGGGTGCCTACGAGCAGTACTTC
clone size: .; D gene: TRBD2; J gene: TRBJ2-1; V gene: TRBV14; CDR3 protein: CASSPAIYQREEHEQFF; CDR3 DNA: TGTGCCAGCAGCCCCGCTATCTACCAGCGGGAGGAACATGAGCAGTTCTTC
clone size: few; D gene: .; J gene: TRBJ1-1; V gene: TRBV4-3; CDR3 protein: CASSQDEDTEAFF; CDR3 DNA: TGCGCCAGCAGCCAAGATGAGGACACTGAAGCTTTCTTT
clone size: .; D gene: .; J gene: TRBJ2-3; V gene: TRBV7-2; CDR3 protein: CASSLGEAVRVTDTQYF; CDR3 DNA: TGTGCCAGCAGCTTAGGGGAGGCAGTGCGGGTAACAGATACGCAGTATTTT
clone size: .; D gene: TRBD2; J gene: TRBJ2-7; V gene: TRBV20-1; CDR3 protein: CSARQLAGGPFGYEQYF; CDR3 DNA: TGCAGTGCTAGACAACTAGCGGGAGGGCCTTTTGGTTACGAGCAGTACTTC
clone size: .; D gene: TRBD2; J gene: TRBJ2-3; V gene: TRBV11-2; CDR3 protein: CATITLAGVWGDPTDTQYF; CDR3 DNA: TGTGCCACGATAACCCTAGCGGGAGTATGGGGGGACCCGACAGATACGCAGTATTTT
clone size: .; D gene: TRBD1; J gene: TRBJ2-1; V gene: TRBV6-2/TRBV6-3; CDR3 protein: CASSWAGTGYNEQFF; CDR3 DNA: TGTGCCAGCAGTTGGGCCGGGACAGGGTACAATGAGCAGTTCTTC
clone size: many; D gene: .; J gene: TRBJ2-1; V gene: TRBV2; CDR3 protein: CARTGAYNEQFF; CDR3 DNA: TGTGCCAGAACAGGTGCCTACAATGAGCAGTTCTTC
clone size: .; D gene: .; J gene: TRBJ2-7; V gene: TRBV10-2; CDR3 protein: CASSEGLTYVEQYF; CDR3 DNA: TGCGCCAGCAGTGAGGGACTGACCTACGTGGAGCAGTACTTC
clone size: .; D gene: .; J gene: TRBJ2-7; V gene: TRBV24-1; CDR3 protein: CAKCPGRLFEQYF; CDR3 DNA: TGTGCCAAGTGCCCGGGACGGTTGTTCGAGCAGTACTTC
clone size: .; D gene: .; J gene: TRBJ1-1; V gene: TRBV4-2; CDR3 protein: CASSQDGRRETEAFF; CDR3 DNA: TGTGCCAGCAGCCAAGACGGCCGCCGGGAGACTGAAGCTTTCTTT
clone size: few; D gene: TRBD2; J gene: TRBJ2-1; V gene: TRBV9; CDR3 protein: CASSVGREWYNEQFF; CDR3 DNA: TGTGCCAGCAGCGTAGGGCGGGAGTGGTACAATGAGCAGTTCTTC
clone size: .; D gene: .; J gene: TRBJ2-1; V gene: TRBV10-3; CDR3 protein: CAISQNQGEQFF; CDR3 DNA: TGTGCCATCAGTCAGAATCAGGGTGAGCAGTTCTTC
clone size: few; D gene: TRBD2; J gene: TRBJ2-3; V gene: TRBV29-1; CDR3 protein: CSAHLAGGPDTQYF; CDR3 DNA: TGCAGCGCCCACCTAGCGGGAGGGCCAGATACGCAGTATTTT
clone size: many; D gene: .; J gene: TRBJ2-1; V gene: TRBV12-3/TRBV12-4; CDR3 protein: CASSLAPVASSGEQFF; CDR3 DNA: TGTGCCAGCAGTTTAGCACCAGTAGCGAGCTCGGGTGAGCAGTTCTTC
clone size: many; D gene: .; J gene: TRBJ2-5; V gene: TRBV28; CDR3 protein: CACRDTGYQETQYF; CDR3 DNA: TGTGCCTGCCGGGACACGGGGTACCAAGAGACCCAGTACTTC
clone size: .; D gene: .; J gene: TRBJ1-4; V gene: TRBV5-1; CDR3 protein: CASSLGGPPEGEKLFF; CDR3 DNA: TGCGCCAGCAGCTTGGGGGGCCCGCCCGAGGGTGAAAAACTGTTTTTT
clone size: .; D gene: TRBD2; J gene: TRBJ2-5; V gene: TRBV7-8; CDR3 protein: CASSPAGNQETQYF; CDR3 DNA: TGTGCCAGCAGCCCAGCGGGGAACCAAGAGACCCAGTACTTC
clone size: many; D gene: TRBD2; J gene: TRBJ2-7; V gene: TRBV5-1; CDR3 protein: CASSSYETVIAGVVYEQYF; CDR3 DNA: TGCGCCAGCAGCTCATATGAGACGGTCATAGCGGGAGTTGTCTACGAGCAGTACTTC
clone size: .; D gene: TRBD2; J gene: TRBJ2-2; V gene: TRBV7-9; CDR3 protein: CASSLLTSGTGELFF; CDR3 DNA: TGTGCCAGCAGCTTACTAACTAGCGGCACCGGGGAGCTGTTTTTT
clone size: .; D gene: .; J gene: TRBJ2-2; V gene: TRBV7-9; CDR3 protein: CASSLDYAVGTGELFF; CDR3 DNA: TGTGCCAGCAGCCTAGACTACGCGGTTGGGACCGGGGAGCTGTTTTTT
clone size: .; D gene: .; J gene: TRBJ2-7; V gene: TRBV4-1; CDR3 protein: CASSQVQLNAYEQYF; CDR3 DNA: TGCGCCAGCAGCCAAGTACAGTTGAACGCCTACGAGCAGTACTTC
clone size: .; D gene: TRBD1; J gene: TRBJ2-7; V gene: TRBV7-2; CDR3 protein: CASSSPRDRIPYEQYF; CDR3 DNA: TGTGCCAGCAGCTCACCCCGGGACAGAATCCCCTACGAGCAGTACTTC
clone size: few; D gene: TRBD2; J gene: TRBJ2-5; V gene: TRBV11-2; CDR3 protein: CASSFPTGGPFLEETQYF; CDR3 DNA: TGTGCCAGCAGCTTTCCGACGGGAGGGCCGTTTCTCGAGGAGACCCAGTACTTC
clone size: .; D gene: .; J gene: TRBJ2-1; V gene: TRBV29-1; CDR3 protein: CSVDSGPYNEQFF; CDR3 DNA: TGCAGCGTGGACTCGGGCCCCTACAATGAGCAGTTCTTC
clone size: many; D gene: TRBD2; J gene: TRBJ2-7; V gene: TRBV10-3; CDR3 protein: CAIRGTSGRFSYEQYF; CDR3 DNA: TGTGCCATCAGGGGGACTAGCGGGAGGTTCTCCTACGAGCAGTACTTC
clone size: few; D gene: .; J gene: TRBJ2-2; V gene: TRBV7-3; CDR3 protein: CASSQTPGELFF; CDR3 DNA: TGTGCCAGCAGCCAAACTCCCGGGGAGCTGTTTTTT
clone size: .; D gene: .; J gene: TRBJ2-7; V gene: TRBV7-9; CDR3 protein: CASSLSDYEQYF; CDR3 DNA: TGTGCCAGCAGCTTATCGGACTACGAGCAGTACTTC
clone size: .; D gene: .; J gene: TRBJ2-7; V gene: TRBV7-9; CDR3 protein: CASSLIRGDEQYF; CDR3 DNA: TGTGCCAGCAGCCTCATTAGGGGAGACGAGCAGTACTTC
clone size: many; D gene: .; J gene: TRBJ2-3; V gene: TRBV9; CDR3 protein: CASSVEGGGSFTDTQYF; CDR3 DNA: TGTGCCAGCAGCGTAGAAGGGGGCGGGAGTTTCACAGATACGCAGTATTTT
clone size: .; D gene: .; J gene: TRBJ2-7; V gene: TRBV7-2; CDR3 protein: CASSLDGPRHEQYF; CDR3 DNA: TGTGCCAGCAGCTTAGACGGACCACGGCACGAGCAGTACTTC
clone size: .; D gene: TRBD2; J gene: TRBJ2-4; V gene: TRBV12-3/TRBV12-4; CDR3 protein: CASSLALAALAKNIQYF; CDR3 DNA: TGTGCCAGCAGTTTAGCACTAGCGGCCTTAGCCAAAAACATTCAGTACTTC
clone size: few; D gene: TRBD1; J gene: TRBJ1-2; V gene: TRBV20-1; CDR3 protein: CSALTGVGYGYTF; CDR3 DNA: TGCAGTGCACTGACAGGGGTAGGCTATGGCTACACCTTC
clone size: once; D gene: TRBD1; J gene: TRBJ2-3; V gene: TRBV7-9; CDR3 protein: CASSLLGGQGTDTQYF; CDR3 DNA: TGTGCCAGCAGCCTCCTCGGGGGACAGGGGACAGATACGCAGTATTTT
clone size: .; D gene: TRBD2; J gene: TRBJ2-2; V gene: TRBV7-3; CDR3 protein: CASSETGLAAGELFF; CDR3 DNA: TGTGCCAGCAGCGAGACCGGACTAGCGGCCGGGGAGCTGTTTTTT
clone size: few; D gene: TRBD1; J gene: TRBJ2-3; V gene: TRBV7-9; CDR3 protein: CASSLMTGGVHTQYF; CDR3 DNA: TGTGCCAGCAGCTTAATGACAGGGGGCGTGCATACGCAGTATTTT
clone size: .; D gene: .; J gene: TRBJ1-5; V gene: TRBV27; CDR3 protein: CASSPRGTVSRDHQPQHF; CDR3 DNA: TGTGCCAGCAGTCCGCGGGGCACAGTATCCAGAGATCATCAGCCCCAGCATTTT
clone size: .; D gene: .; J gene: TRBJ2-2; V gene: TRBV9; CDR3 protein: CASSTPLAEANTGELFF; CDR3 DNA: TGTGCCAGCAGCACCCCCTTAGCGGAAGCGAACACCGGGGAGCTGTTTTTT
clone size: .; D gene: TRBD1; J gene: TRBJ2-6; V gene: TRBV29-1; CDR3 protein: CSVGSRDRGSGANVLTF; CDR3 DNA: TGCAGCGTTGGAAGCCGGGACAGGGGTTCTGGGGCCAACGTCCTGACTTTC
clone size: .; D gene: .; J gene: TRBJ2-7; V gene: TRBV5-6; CDR3 protein: CASSPPPDTAYEQYF; CDR3 DNA: TGTGCCAGCAGCCCACCACCCGACACTGCCTACGAGCAGTACTTC